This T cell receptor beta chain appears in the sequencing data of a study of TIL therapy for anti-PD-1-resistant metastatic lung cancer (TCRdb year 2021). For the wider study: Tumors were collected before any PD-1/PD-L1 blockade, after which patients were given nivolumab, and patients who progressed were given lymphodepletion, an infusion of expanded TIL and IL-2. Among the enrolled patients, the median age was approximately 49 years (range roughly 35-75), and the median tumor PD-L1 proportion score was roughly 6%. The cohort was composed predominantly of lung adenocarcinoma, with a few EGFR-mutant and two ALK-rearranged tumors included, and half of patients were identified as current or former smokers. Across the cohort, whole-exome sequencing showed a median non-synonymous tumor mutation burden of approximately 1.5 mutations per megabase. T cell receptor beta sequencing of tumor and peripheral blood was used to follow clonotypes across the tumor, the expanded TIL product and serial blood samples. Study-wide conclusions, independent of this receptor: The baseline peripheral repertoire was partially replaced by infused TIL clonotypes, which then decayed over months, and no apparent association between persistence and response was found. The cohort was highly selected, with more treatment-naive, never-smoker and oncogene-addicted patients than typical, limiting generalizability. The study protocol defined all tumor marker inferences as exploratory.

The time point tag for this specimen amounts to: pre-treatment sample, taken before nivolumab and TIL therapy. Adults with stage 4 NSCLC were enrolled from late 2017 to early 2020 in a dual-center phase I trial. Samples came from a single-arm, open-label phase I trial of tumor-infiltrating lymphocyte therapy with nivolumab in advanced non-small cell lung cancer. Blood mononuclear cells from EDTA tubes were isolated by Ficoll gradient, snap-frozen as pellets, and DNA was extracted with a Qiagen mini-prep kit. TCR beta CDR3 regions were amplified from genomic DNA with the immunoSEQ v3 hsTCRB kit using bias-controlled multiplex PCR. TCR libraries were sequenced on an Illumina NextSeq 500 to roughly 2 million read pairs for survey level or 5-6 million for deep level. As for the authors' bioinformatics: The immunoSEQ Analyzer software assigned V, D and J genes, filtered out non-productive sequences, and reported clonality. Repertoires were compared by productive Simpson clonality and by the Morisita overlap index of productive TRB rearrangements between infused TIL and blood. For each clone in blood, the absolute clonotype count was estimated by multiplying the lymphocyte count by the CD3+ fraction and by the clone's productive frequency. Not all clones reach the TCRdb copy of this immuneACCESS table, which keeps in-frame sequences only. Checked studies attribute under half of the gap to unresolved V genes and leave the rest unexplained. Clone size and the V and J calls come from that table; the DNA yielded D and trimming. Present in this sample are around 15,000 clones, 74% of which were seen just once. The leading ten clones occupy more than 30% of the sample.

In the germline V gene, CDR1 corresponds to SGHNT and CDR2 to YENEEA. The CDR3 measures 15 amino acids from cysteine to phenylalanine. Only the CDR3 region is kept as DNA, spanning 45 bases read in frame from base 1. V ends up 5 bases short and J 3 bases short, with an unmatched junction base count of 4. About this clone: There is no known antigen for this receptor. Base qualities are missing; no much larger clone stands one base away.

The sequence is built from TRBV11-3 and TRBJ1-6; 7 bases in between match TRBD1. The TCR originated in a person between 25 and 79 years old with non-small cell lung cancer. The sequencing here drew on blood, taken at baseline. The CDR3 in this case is CASSRGQSYNSPLHF. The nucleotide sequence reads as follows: TGTGCCAGCAGCCGGGGACAGAGCTATAATTCACCCCTCCACTTT.